The 14 T cell receptor beta chains listed next were all sequenced from one sample in a study of cytomegalovirus exposure and HLA in healthy donors. Produced via immunoSEQ multiplex PCR; TCRdb's table is partial and in-frame only. This sample yields about 360,000 clones, of which approximately 90% are seen a single time; roughly 0.75% belongs to the top ten. Sequencing was performed on PBMCs. The receptors come from a woman younger than 35 in good health and CMV-seronegative.

CDR3 sequence (DNA): TGTGCCAGCAGCGGCGACAGGGACTTTGGCTACACCTTC. Protein product: CASSGDRDFGYTF. The V gene is TRBV5-8, the J gene TRBJ1-2, with 7 bases matching TRBD1. Losses at the gene ends were 4 bases for V and 7 bases for J; bases not matched to a gene: 7. The CDR3 is 13 residues long. The germline gives CDR1 SGHTS, CDR2 YDEGEE.

The chain joins TRBV11-2 to TRBJ2-6; D remains ambiguous. The CDR3 is 17 residues long. Germline V gene data show CDR1 as SGHAT and CDR2 as FQNNGV. Trimming pared 3 bases from V and 0 bases from J, leaving 12 bases between. The CDR3 bases are TGTGCCAGCAGCTTGTTACAGTATTACTCTGGGGCCAACGTCCTGACTTTC. This encodes CASSLLQYYSGANVLTF.

In this sample, this clone turned up once. V gene TRBV5-1 combines with J gene TRBJ2-3; D remains ambiguous. V shed 4 bases and J shed 0 bases, with 9 bases lying between them. The CDR3 contains 14 residues. In germline, CDR1 is SGHRS, CDR2 YFSETQ. In DNA, the CDR3 is TGCGCCAGCAGCATGCAGGATAGCACAGATACGCAGTATTTT. Amino acids: CASSMQDSTDTQYF.

The genes are TRBV29-1 and TRBJ1-1, with TRBD1 matching over 7 bases. CDR1 and CDR2 (germline): SQVTM, ANQGSEA. J gave up 1 base and V 7 bases, and 6 bases lay outside the gene matches. There are 13 residues in the CDR3. Here the CDR3 DNA reads TGCAGCGCTTGGGACAGATCGAACACTGAAGCTTTCTTT. It specifies CSAWDRSNTEAFF.

The V gene is TRBV9, the J gene TRBJ1-3; 9 bases match TRBD1. CDR3 length: 13 amino acids. In germline, CDR1 is SGDLS, CDR2 YYNGEE. V shed 3 bases, J shed 10 bases, and the junction held 5 bases outside the gene matches. The CDR3 sequence is CASSGEDRGTIYF. As DNA, the CDR3 is TGTGCCAGCAGCGGAGAAGACAGGGGGACCATATATTTT.

The V call is TRBV21-1, the J call TRBJ1-4; the D call in the table, TRBD1, was not verified against the DNA. TRBV21-1 counts as a pseudogene. The CDR3 spans 17 residues. In DNA, the CDR3 is TGTGCCAGCAGCAAAGGAACGCGGGGACAGGGAAGTGAAAAACTGTTTTTT. Amino acid sequence: CASSKGTRGQGSEKLFF.

The chain is built from TRBV6-5 and TRBJ2-1; D is possibly TRBD2 (5 bases). CDR1 and CDR2 (germline): MNHEY, SVGAGI. The V gene lost 2 bases and the J gene lost 2 bases, with 10 bases spanning the gap. The CDR3 contains 15 residues. The CDR3 nucleotides read TGTGCCAGCAGTTACGGGGTGGGAGCCTACAATGAGCAGTTCTTC. This sequence encodes CASSYGVGAYNEQFF.

This chain connects TRBV25-1 to TRBJ2-3, with TRBD1 matching over 8 bases. The junction had 14 bases not matched to a gene; V was cut back by 5 bases and J by 4 bases. The germline gives CDR1 MGHDK, CDR2 SYGVNS. The CDR3 extends over 17 amino acids. The CDR3 coding sequence is TGTGCCAGCAGTCCCCACCGGACAGGGCAGACTGCAGATACGCAGTATTTT. Its translation is CASSPHRTGQTADTQYF.

This chain links TRBV6-1 with TRBJ1-5; 7 bases align to TRBD1. The CDR3 length is 15 residues. CDR1 is MNHNS and CDR2 is SASEGT in the germline V gene. V shed 6 bases and J 0 bases; nucleotides not matched to a gene: 5. DNA of the CDR3: TGTGCCAGCAGGGCGACAGGGATTAGCAATCAGCCCCAGCATTTT. It is translated as CASRATGISNQPQHF.

This chain links TRBV7-9 with TRBJ2-7; D is perhaps TRBD2 (6 bases). The ends were cut back, 1 base at V and 0 bases at J, with 13 bases in the middle. From germline, CDR1 is SEHNR and CDR2 FQNEAQ (reference sequence). This CDR3 is 16 amino acids long. CDR3 sequence: CASSLVGGTSSYEQYF. The DNA of the CDR3 is TGTGCCAGCAGCTTAGTTGGCGGGACCAGCTCCTACGAGCAGTACTTC.

This clone has only one observation. V gene TRBV5-1 combines with J gene TRBJ2-1; 7 bases line up with TRBD2. V dropped 6 bases and J dropped 5; count of bases not matched to a gene: 17. Germline values: CDR1 SGHRS, CDR2 YFSETQ. The CDR3 contains 17 residues. In DNA form, the CDR3 reads TGCGCCAGCAAGGGAGGGGCCTACCCCGGGGTCCACAATGAGCAGTTCTTC. Amino acids: CASKGGAYPGVHNEQFF.

This chain links TRBV12-5 with TRBJ2-1; D gene unclear. Germline assignment: CDR1 LGHNT and CDR2 FRNRAP. This CDR3 comprises 14 residues. Between the trimmed V and J ends, which lost 7 bases and 2 bases, there was a span of 12 bases. DNA of the CDR3: TGTGCTAGTGCCCTTACGCCTACCTACAATGAGCAGTTCTTC. As protein: CASALTPTYNEQFF. Combining the CDR3 with reference TRBV12-5 and TRBJ2-1 gives the whole variable domain DARVTQTPRHKVTEMGQEVTMRCQPILGHNTVFWYRQTMMQGLELLAYFRNRAPLDDSGMPKDRFSAEMPDATLATLKIQPSEPRDSAVYFCASALTPTYNEQFFGPGTRLTVL.

CDR3: CASSLRLAGRGKGQYF. Here the CDR3 DNA reads TGTGCCAGCAGCTTACGGCTAGCGGGGCGGGGGAAGGGGCAGTACTTC. The rearrangement joins TRBV5-8 to TRBJ2-7; TRBD2 matches 9 bases. The CDR3 sequence is 16 residues long. V was pared by 2 bases and J by 9 bases, with 15 bases of the junction left unmatched. The germline gives CDR1 SGHTS, CDR2 YDEGEE.

The rearrangement links TRBV19 to TRBJ2-1; a possible D gene is TRBD2 (6 bases). The germline CDR1 and CDR2 sequences are LNHDA and SQIVND (reference sequence). CDR3 length equals 15 residues. V was shortened by 5 bases and J by 0 bases, with 11 bases between the two germline ends. The CDR3 sequence: CASSPKTSSYNEQFF. Here the CDR3 DNA reads TGTGCCAGTAGTCCAAAGACTAGCTCCTACAATGAGCAGTTCTTC.